This entry describes one TCR beta chain. RNA transcripts yielded amplified TCR beta CDR3 regions. The HTBI primer set drove a first-round RT-PCR of the TCR CDR3. From the multiplex PCR reads, TCRdb called clonotypes with MiXCR, one entry per CDR3 protein. Here the sample spans about 410,000 distinct CDR3 sequences, roughly 15% being singletons. Diagnostic decisions used clinical symptoms, serum thyroxine and TRAb, thyroid ultrasound and orbital computed tomography. The sample comes from a study of T cells in Graves' hyperthyroidism and ophthalmopathy. The CDR3 consists of 15 residues. Trimming took 0 bases from V and 2 from J, leaving 9 bases between them. Per the germline V gene, CDR1 is SGDLS and CDR2 is YYNGEE.

This receptor was obtained from a man aged 18 to 30 with Graves' ophthalmopathy. The chain couples TRBV9 to TRBJ2-1, with D unclear. Specimen: blood. The CDR3: CASSVDGVTYNEQFF. The CDR3 DNA sequence: TGTGCCAGCAGCGTAGATGGGGTAACCTACAATGAGCAGTTCTTC.